This paragraph reports one T cell receptor (beta chain). Its antigen is still unknown. No base quality values were provided; no much bigger clone lies one nucleotide off. The data derive from a study of blood T cell repertoires in COVID-19 (dated by TCRdb to the early 2020s). Background on the whole study: Collaborator samples came from the United States, Italy and Spain and covered acute and convalescent phases of COVID-19. The prospective study material was composed of cDNA or gDNA derived from T cells, B-cell-depleted T cells, or PBMCs. Subjects who had been exposed to COVID-19, were actively infected with it, or had recovered from it provided the deeply sampled blood TCRbeta repertoires that made up the dataset. The repertoires were released in a freely available public database intended as a resource for research on the immune response to SARS-CoV-2. The samples were drawn from the first 160 participants of the ongoing ImmuneRACE study and from 1,200 or so subjects provided by 6 global collaborators. Sample metadata almost always included a de-identified subject ID, COVID-19 status, age in years and sex. Where available, HLA class I and class II types were taken from metadata supplied by the sample provider and were not determined by assay-based typing. General study outcomes and caveats: How much clinical and demographic metadata was included differed by source and by participant, and the metadata was provided uncurated.

TCRbeta CDR3 regions were amplified from genomic DNA by means of the immunoSEQ Assay, a bias-controlled multiplex PCR. Per the original workflow: Within the assay, amplification of reference gene primers was used to estimate how many nucleated cells each sample contained. To quantify the absolute abundance of each unique TCRbeta CDR3 rearrangement, sequence reads were collapsed and filtered. For each sample, productive Simpson clonality was calculated by taking the square root of Simpson's diversity index across productive rearrangements. TCRdb stores this immuneACCESS table with in-frame sequences only. Part of the clones is absent; in the studies checked, under half of the shortfall reflects unresolved V genes, and no reason is known for the rest. The DNA was the basis for D and trimming; V, J and clone size are from that table. The table for this sample lists some 87,000 clones; approximately 92% of them were counted only once. About 6.3% of the sample is held by the ten biggest clonotypes.

Collaborating institutions collected whole blood in K2EDTA tubes following their own protocols. For TCRbeta analysis, collaborator samples were shipped as frozen whole blood, as isolated PBMCs, or as DNA extracted from either sample type. Germline trimming: 2 bases from V, 1 base from J; junction bases outside gene matches: 14. Based on the germline V gene, the CDR1 and CDR2 sequences are SGDLS and YYNGEE. Inclusive of the bounding cysteine and phenylalanine, the CDR3 is 18 residues long. Only the CDR3 portion is preserved as DNA: 54 bases, with reading frame beginning at the first base. The chain was built from TRBV9 and TRBJ2-5; TRBD2 fits 7 bases in the junction. Sequenced material: peripheral blood. The TCR comes from a woman aged 55-75 years with active COVID-19. CDR3 loop: CASSVRGGLAGPQETQYF. The nucleotide sequence is TGTGCCAGCAGCGTTCGTGGGGGGTTAGCGGGTCCCCAAGAGACCCAGTACTTC.